The clone carrying this T cell receptor (beta chain) showed up just a few times. In the authors' methods: How many nucleated cells were present was estimated from reference gene primer amplification. The protocol was immunoSEQ multiplex PCR, while the TCRdb copy is restricted to in-frame clones and leaves out a portion. Clone size and V and J calls were adopted from that table, with D and trimming inferred from the DNA. The data show over 150,000 clones, approximately 90% seen once. The germline V gene encodes CDR1 SEHNR and CDR2 FQNEAQ (reference sequence). CDR3 length equals 16 residues. V lost 0 bases to trimming and J lost 6 bases; unmatched junction nucleotides: 6. Those enrolled in Seattle joined during active infection and were followed longitudinally afterward. This sample is part of a study of blood T cell repertoires in COVID-19. Study context: Donors in the United States, Italy and Spain gave samples during acute or convalescent COVID-19. T cells, B-cell-depleted T cells, or PBMCs provided the cDNA or gDNA that served as material.

The V and J genes are TRBV7-9 and TRBJ1-5, with TRBD1 matching 9 bases. This clonotype was sampled from a woman between 65 and 79 years old with COVID-19, enrolled during active disease. The specimen was peripheral blood. In DNA, the CDR3 is TGTGCCAGCAGCTTAGCACTACAGGGGGCAGCTCAGCCCCAGCATTTT. Protein: CASSLALQGAAQPQHF.